The 19 T cell receptor beta chains below were found in one sample sequenced in a study of blood T cell repertoires in COVID-19. The table came from immunoSEQ multiplex PCR; TCRdb's copy has only in-frame clones and leaves some out. This sample has some 350,000 clones, with 80% to 90% found just once. Sequenced material: PBMCs or T cells enriched from blood (not recorded which). The receptors come from a young woman who had recovered from COVID-19.

This clone is a singleton in its sample. The chain recombines TRBV12-3 or TRBV12-4 with TRBJ2-7; no firm D call. This CDR3 has 11 amino acids. Trimming left V 6 bases short and J 0 bases short, with 3 bases between. CDR3 loop: CASRASYEQYF. In DNA, the CDR3 is TGTGCCAGCAGGGCCTCCTACGAGCAGTACTTC.

The V and J genes are TRBV5-5 and TRBJ2-1, with 7 nucleotides matching TRBD2. The J segment lost 7 bases and the V segment lost 2 bases, leaving 3 bases of the junction unmatched. Germline CDR1 reads SGHKS; CDR2 reads YYEKEE (reference sequence). The CDR3 consists of 13 residues. CDR3: CASSFGGSNEQFF. CDR3 in DNA: TGTGCCAGCAGCTTCGGCGGGAGTAATGAGCAGTTCTTC.

Only a few counts were recorded for this clone. The chain combines TRBV7-9 with TRBJ1-1; 7 nucleotides agree with TRBD1. The germline V gene encodes CDR1 SEHNR and CDR2 FQNEAQ (reference sequence). This CDR3 region has 14 residues. Germline trimming cut 5 bases from V and 4 bases from J; bases unmatched to any gene: 7. The DNA of the CDR3 is TGTGCCAGCAGCCAGAACAGGGGAGGCACTGAAGCTTTCTTT. This codes for CASSQNRGGTEAFF.

This rearrangement joins TRBV4-2 to TRBJ2-5; 12 positions agree with TRBD2. J lost 2 bases, V lost 2 bases, and 9 bases had no gene match. This CDR3 spans 18 amino acids. The germline gives CDR1 LGHNA, CDR2 YNFKEQ. The CDR3 bases are TGTGCCAGCAGCCAATCCTCCGGGACTAGCGGGTCACAAGAGACCCAGTACTTC. Translating it yields CASSQSSGTSGSQETQYF.

The chain combines TRBV29-1 with TRBJ1-4; D gene uncertain. The germline V and J ends were trimmed by 5 bases and 3 bases, with 16 bases remaining between them. Germline values: CDR1 SQVTM, CDR2 ANQGSEA. There are 15 residues in the CDR3. The CDR3 DNA sequence: TGCAGCGTTATGGCGCCGGGATCAGCTAATGAAAAACTGTTTTTT. As protein: CSVMAPGSANEKLFF. Combining the CDR3 with reference TRBV29-1 and TRBJ1-4 gives the whole variable domain SAVISQKPSRDICQRGTSLTIQCQVDSQVTMMFWYRQQPGQSLTLIATANQGSEATYESGFVIDKFPISRPNLTFSTLTVSNMSPEDSSIYLCSVMAPGSANEKLFFGSGTQLSVL.

The J gene is TRBJ1-5, the V gene TRBV2; unclear D gene. The CDR3 spans 16 residues. The germline V gene encodes CDR1 SNHLY and CDR2 FYNNEI. V was pared by 2 bases and J by 2 bases, with 13 bases between. The CDR3 spells CASSEIEGAGNQPQHF. The CDR3 DNA reads as TGTGCCAGCAGTGAAATCGAGGGTGCGGGCAATCAGCCCCAGCATTTT.

This clone was picked up a small number of times. This chain uses TRBV4-1 with TRBJ2-7; D ambiguous. V was shortened by 1 base and J by 4 bases, with 8 bases between the two germline ends. Germline-derived CDR1 and CDR2 are MGHRA and YSYEKL. The CDR3 has 13 residues. Written as DNA, the CDR3 is TGCGCCAGCAGCCAAGTTCCGGGTTACGAGCAGTACTTC. It translates to CASSQVPGYEQYF.

The rearrangement uses TRBV27 and TRBJ1-2; maybe TRBD1 (6 bases). Trimming cost V 5 bases and J 8 bases, with 24 bases left between them. Germline CDR1 and CDR2: MNHEY and SMNVEV (reference sequence). The CDR3 runs to 16 residues. This CDR3 is CASSPRSGGGIGGYTF. The CDR3 DNA reads TGTGCCAGCAGTCCCCGGTCCGGGGGGGGCATAGGGGGCTACACCTTC.

The chain couples TRBV2 to TRBJ2-3; 8 bases agree with TRBD2. Per the germline V gene, CDR1 is SNHLY and CDR2 is FYNNEI. Losses at the gene ends were 3 bases for V and 4 bases for J; bases not matched to a gene: 9. CDR3 length equals 16 residues. This chain's CDR3 is CASSDGLSGGADTQYF. Here the CDR3 DNA reads TGTGCCAGCAGTGATGGTCTCTCCGGGGGGGCAGATACGCAGTATTTT.

This clone came up a few times. The V and J genes are TRBV28 and TRBJ1-1; 9 nucleotides agree with TRBD1. Unmatched junction bases numbered 14, after V lost 5 bases and J lost 4 bases. The CDR3 contains 17 residues. Germline-derived CDR1 and CDR2 are MDHEN and SYDVKM. The CDR3 DNA sequence: TGTGCCAGCAGTGCACGGACAGGGGCAACGGCTCGCACTGAAGCTTTCTTT. Its protein product is CASSARTGATARTEAFF.

The chain has TRBV9 and TRBJ1-2; D is possibly TRBD1 (6 bases). Trimming removed 1 base from V and 4 bases from J, with 8 bases in between. The length of the CDR3 is 13 residues. Germline V gene lookup returns CDR1 SGDLS and CDR2 YYNGEE. CDR3 protein: CASSVSRGYGYTF. As DNA, the CDR3 is TGTGCCAGCAGCGTAAGCAGGGGCTATGGCTACACCTTC.

J is TRBJ1-2 and V is TRBV7-8, with 9 bases fitting TRBD1. Unmatched junction bases numbered 11, after V lost 5 bases and J lost 7 bases. This CDR3 is built from 15 residues. Germline V lookup: CDR1 SGHVS, CDR2 FQNEAQ. CDR3 sequence reads: CASSTAGTGSSGYTF. Written as DNA, the CDR3 is TGTGCCAGCAGCACCGCCGGGACAGGGTCTTCTGGCTACACCTTC.

This clone was seen only a few times. This rearrangement joins TRBV7-2 to TRBJ2-3, with D possibly matching TRBD1 (6 bases). The V gene lost 0 bases and the J gene lost 5 bases, with 15 bases spanning the gap. Germline values: CDR1 SGHTA, CDR2 FQGNSA. The CDR3 covers 16 residues. Here the CDR3 DNA reads TGTGCCAGCAGCTTAGCCAGGACAGTCGGTGGAGATACGCAGTATTTT. Protein sequence: CASSLARTVGGDTQYF. The full variable domain, completed using reference TRBV7-2 and TRBJ2-3, is GAGVSQSPSNKVTEKGKDVELRCDPISGHTALYWYRQSLGQGLEFLIYFQGNSAPDKSGLPSDRFSAERTGGSVSTLTIQRTQQEDSAVYLCASSLARTVGGDTQYFGPGTRLTVL.

The rearrangement uses TRBV18 and TRBJ2-2, with TRBD1 identical over 9 bases. This CDR3 has 15 residues. Germline loops: CDR1 KGHSH, CDR2 LQKENI. With 3 bases clipped from V and 3 bases from J, the junction kept 2 bases outside the gene matches. CDR3 nucleotide sequence: TGTGCCAGCTCACCCTGGGACAGGGACACCGGGGAGCTGTTTTTT. It specifies CASSPWDRDTGELFF.

This clone has a single count. The chain joins TRBV11-1 to TRBJ2-2; maybe TRBD1 (5 bases). Germline V lookup: CDR1 SGHAT, CDR2 FQDESV (reference sequence). The V end lost 2 bases, the J end lost 7 bases, and 11 bases lay between the germline ends. The CDR3 consists of 14 residues. CDR3 nucleotide sequence: TGTGCCAGCAGCTTACAGGGCCCGATCGGGGAGCTGTTTTTT. Encoded protein: CASSLQGPIGELFF.

V and J are TRBV4-1 and TRBJ1-1, with D hard to call. CDR1 and CDR2 from the germline V gene are MGHRA and YSYEKL. V lost 6 bases, J lost 1 base, and 15 bases lay in between. The length of the CDR3 is 15 residues. CDR3 DNA sequence: TGCGCCAGCAGTCTATACGGTGGTGAGAACACTGAAGCTTTCTTT. It is translated as CASSLYGGENTEAFF.

The rearrangement links TRBV5-1 to TRBJ2-7, with 7 bases lining up with TRBD2. This CDR3 is 14 amino acids long. Germline loops: CDR1 SGHRS, CDR2 YFSETQ. J gave up 6 bases and V 7 bases, and 13 bases lay outside the gene matches. The CDR3 protein is CASRMSGLVTEQYF. As DNA, the CDR3 is TGCGCCAGCCGAATGTCTGGACTAGTGACCGAGCAGTACTTC.

The chain has TRBV5-4 and TRBJ2-6; 7 nucleotides match TRBD1. V shed 6 bases and J 0 bases; nucleotides not matched to a gene: 3. This CDR3 spans 15 amino acids. Germline V gives CDR1 SGHNT, CDR2 YYREEE (reference sequence). CDR3 sequence (DNA): TGTGCCAGCAACGACAGGGCCTCTGGGGCCAACGTCCTGACTTTC. This sequence encodes CASNDRASGANVLTF. The complete variable domain, with remaining parts taken from reference TRBV5-4 and TRBJ2-6, reads ETGVTQSPTHLIKTRGQQVTLRCSSQSGHNTVSWYQQALGQGPQFIFQYYREEENGRGNFPPRFSGLQFPNYSSELNVNALELDDSALYLCASNDRASGANVLTFGAGSRLTVL.

The chain joins TRBV5-1 to TRBJ1-4; maybe TRBD1 (6 bases). The CDR3 consists of 14 residues. Germline V gene data show CDR1 as SGHRS and CDR2 as YFSETQ. V lost 4 bases to trimming and J lost 7 bases, with 14 bases between them. CDR3 nucleotide sequence: TGCGCCAGCAGCCCCGACAGGTTTGGTGAAAAACTGTTTTTT. This sequence encodes CASSPDRFGEKLFF.